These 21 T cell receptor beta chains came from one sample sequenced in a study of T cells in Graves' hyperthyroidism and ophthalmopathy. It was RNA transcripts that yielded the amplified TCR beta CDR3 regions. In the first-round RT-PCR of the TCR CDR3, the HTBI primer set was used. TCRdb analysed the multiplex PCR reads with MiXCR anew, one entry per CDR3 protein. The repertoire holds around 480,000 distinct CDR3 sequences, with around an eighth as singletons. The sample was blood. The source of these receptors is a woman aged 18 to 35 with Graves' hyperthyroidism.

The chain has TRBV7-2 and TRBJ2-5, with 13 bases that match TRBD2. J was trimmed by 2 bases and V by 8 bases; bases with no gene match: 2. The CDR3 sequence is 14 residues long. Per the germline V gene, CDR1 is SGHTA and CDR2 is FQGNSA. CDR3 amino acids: CASSGLAGQETQYF. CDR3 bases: TGTGCCAGCTCGGGACTAGCGGGGCAAGAGACCCAGTACTTC.

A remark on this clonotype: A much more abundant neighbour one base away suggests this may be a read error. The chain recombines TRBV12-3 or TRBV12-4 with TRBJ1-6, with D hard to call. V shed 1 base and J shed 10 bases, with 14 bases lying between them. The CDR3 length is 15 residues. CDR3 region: CASSLGHNDGSPLHF. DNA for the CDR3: TGTGCCAGCAGTTTAGGGCACAATGATGGATCACCCCTCCACTTT.

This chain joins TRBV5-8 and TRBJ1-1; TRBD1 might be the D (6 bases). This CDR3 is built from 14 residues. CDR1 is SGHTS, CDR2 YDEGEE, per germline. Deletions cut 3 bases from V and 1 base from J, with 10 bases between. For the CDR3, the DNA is TGTGCCAGCAGCTGGGGACAAAAGAACACTGAAGCTTTCTTT. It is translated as CASSWGQKNTEAFF. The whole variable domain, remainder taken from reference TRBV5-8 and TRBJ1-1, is EAGVTQSPTHLIKTRGQQATLRCSPISGHTSVYWYQQALGLGLQFLLWYDEGEERNRGNFPPRFSGRQFPNYSSELNVNALELEDSALYLCASSWGQKNTEAFFGQGTRLTVV.

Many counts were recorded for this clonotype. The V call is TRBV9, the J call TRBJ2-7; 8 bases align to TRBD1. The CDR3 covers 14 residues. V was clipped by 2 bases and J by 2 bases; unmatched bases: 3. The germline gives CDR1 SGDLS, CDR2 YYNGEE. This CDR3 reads CASSVGQGPYEQYF. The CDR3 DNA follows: TGTGCCAGCAGCGTCGGACAGGGCCCCTACGAGCAGTACTTC.

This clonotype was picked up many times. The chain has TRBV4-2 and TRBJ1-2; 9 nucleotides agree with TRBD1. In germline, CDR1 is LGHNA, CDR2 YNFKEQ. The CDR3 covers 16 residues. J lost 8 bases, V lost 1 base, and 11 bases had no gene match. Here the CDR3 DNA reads TGTGCCAGCAGCCAAGGGTATACAGGGGGCGGTCGGGGCTACACCTTC. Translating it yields CASSQGYTGGGRGYTF.

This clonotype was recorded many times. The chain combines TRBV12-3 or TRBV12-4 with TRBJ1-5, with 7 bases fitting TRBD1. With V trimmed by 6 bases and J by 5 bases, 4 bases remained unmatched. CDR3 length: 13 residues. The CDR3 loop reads CASRPGGDQPQHF. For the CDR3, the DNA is TGTGCCAGCAGGCCAGGGGGTGATCAGCCCCAGCATTTT.

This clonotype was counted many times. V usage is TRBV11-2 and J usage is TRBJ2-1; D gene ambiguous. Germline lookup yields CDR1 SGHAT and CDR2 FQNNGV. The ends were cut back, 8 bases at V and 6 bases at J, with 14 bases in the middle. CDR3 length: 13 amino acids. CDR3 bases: TGTGCCAGCGCTGACGGTGAACCCAATGAGCAGTTCTTC. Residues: CASADGEPNEQFF.

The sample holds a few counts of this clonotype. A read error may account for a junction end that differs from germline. The CDR3 loop reads CASSTGHIPGAREQFF. As DNA, the CDR3 is TGTGCCAGCAGCACAGGACACATCCCCGGGGCCCGTGAGCAGTTCTTC. V usage is TRBV5-1 and J usage is TRBJ2-1; D may be TRBD1 or TRBD2 (5 bases each). The CDR3 is 16 residues long. The germline V gene encodes CDR1 SGHRS and CDR2 YFSETQ.

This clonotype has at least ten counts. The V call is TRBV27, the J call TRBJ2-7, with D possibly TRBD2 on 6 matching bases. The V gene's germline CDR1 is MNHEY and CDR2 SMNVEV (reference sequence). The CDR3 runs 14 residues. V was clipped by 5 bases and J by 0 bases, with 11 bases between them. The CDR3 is CASSPAGPSYEQYV. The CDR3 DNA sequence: TGTGCCAGCAGTCCGGCGGGGCCCTCCTACGAGCAGTACGTC.

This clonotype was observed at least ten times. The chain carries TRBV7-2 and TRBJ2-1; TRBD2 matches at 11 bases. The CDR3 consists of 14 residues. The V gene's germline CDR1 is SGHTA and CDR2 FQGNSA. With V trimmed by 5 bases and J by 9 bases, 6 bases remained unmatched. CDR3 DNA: TGTGCCAGCAGCCAAACTAGCGGGAGTCGTGAGCAGTTCTTC. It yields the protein CASSQTSGSREQFF. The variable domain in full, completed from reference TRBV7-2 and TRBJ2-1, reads GAGVSQSPSNKVTEKGKDVELRCDPISGHTALYWYRQSLGQGLEFLIYFQGNSAPDKSGLPSDRFSAERTGGSVSTLTIQRTQQEDSAVYLCASSQTSGSREQFFGPGTRLTVL.

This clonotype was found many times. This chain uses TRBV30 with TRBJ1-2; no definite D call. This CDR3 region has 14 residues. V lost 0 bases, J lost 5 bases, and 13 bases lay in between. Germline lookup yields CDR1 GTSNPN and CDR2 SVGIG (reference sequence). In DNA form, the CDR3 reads TGTGCCTGGAGTGTAGAGGCCCCCCGGTATGGCTACACCTTC. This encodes CAWSVEAPRYGYTF.

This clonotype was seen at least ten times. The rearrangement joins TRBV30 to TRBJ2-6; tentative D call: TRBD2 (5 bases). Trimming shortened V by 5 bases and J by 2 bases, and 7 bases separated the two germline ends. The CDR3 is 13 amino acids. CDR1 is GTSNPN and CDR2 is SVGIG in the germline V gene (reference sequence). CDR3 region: CAWRGTGANVLTF. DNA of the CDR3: TGTGCCTGGCGGGGAACTGGGGCCAACGTCCTGACTTTC. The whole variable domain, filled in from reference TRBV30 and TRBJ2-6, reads SQTIHQWPATLVQPVGSPLSLECTVEGTSNPNLYWYRQAAGRGLQLLFYSVGIGQISSEVPQNLSASRPQDRQFILSSKKLLLSDSGFYLCAWRGTGANVLTFGAGSRLTVL.

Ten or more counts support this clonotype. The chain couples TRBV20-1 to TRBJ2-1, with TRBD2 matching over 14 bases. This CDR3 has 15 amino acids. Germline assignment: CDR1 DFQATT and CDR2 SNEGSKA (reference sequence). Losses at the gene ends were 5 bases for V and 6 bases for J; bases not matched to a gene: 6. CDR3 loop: CSASGTSGRGNEQFF. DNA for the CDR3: TGCAGTGCTTCCGGGACTAGCGGGAGAGGCAATGAGCAGTTCTTC.

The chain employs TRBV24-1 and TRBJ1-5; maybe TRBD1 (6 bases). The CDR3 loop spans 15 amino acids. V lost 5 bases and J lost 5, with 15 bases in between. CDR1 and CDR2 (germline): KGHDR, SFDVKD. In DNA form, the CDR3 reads TGTGCCACCAGTGCACACGAGGGGGGTCATCAGCCCCAGCATTTT. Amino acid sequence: CATSAHEGGHQPQHF.

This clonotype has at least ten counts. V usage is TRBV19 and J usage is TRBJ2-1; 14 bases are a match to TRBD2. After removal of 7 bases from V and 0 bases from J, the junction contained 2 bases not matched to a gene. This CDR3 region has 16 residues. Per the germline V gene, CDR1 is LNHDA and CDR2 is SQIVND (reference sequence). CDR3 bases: TGTGCCAGTACAGGGACTAGCGGGAGCTCCTACAATGAGCAGTTCTTC. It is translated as CASTGTSGSSYNEQFF.

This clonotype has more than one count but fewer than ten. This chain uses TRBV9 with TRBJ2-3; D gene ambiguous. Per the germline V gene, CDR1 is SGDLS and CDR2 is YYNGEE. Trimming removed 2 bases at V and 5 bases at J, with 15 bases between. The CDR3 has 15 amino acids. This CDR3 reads CASSVSAHMGDTQYF. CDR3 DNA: TGTGCCAGCAGCGTTTCAGCCCATATGGGAGATACGCAGTATTTT.

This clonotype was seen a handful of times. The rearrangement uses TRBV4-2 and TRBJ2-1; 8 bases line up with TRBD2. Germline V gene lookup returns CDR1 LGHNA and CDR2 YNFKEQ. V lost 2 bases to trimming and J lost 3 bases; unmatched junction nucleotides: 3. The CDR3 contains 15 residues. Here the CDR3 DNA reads TGTGCCAGCAGCCAATTAGCGGGGTACTACAATGAGCAGTTCTTC. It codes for CASSQLAGYYNEQFF.

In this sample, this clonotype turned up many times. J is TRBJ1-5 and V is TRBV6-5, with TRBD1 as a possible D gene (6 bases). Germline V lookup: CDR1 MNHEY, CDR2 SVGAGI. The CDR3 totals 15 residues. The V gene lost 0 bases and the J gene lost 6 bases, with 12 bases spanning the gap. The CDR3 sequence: CASSYSMGHSQPQHF. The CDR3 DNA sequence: TGTGCCAGCAGTTACTCGATGGGACATAGTCAGCCCCAGCATTTT.

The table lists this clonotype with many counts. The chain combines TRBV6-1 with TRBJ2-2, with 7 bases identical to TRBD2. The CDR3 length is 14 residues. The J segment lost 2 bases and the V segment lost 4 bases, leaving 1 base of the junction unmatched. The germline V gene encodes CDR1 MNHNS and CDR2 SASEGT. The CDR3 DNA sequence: TGTGCCAGCAGTGGGACTAGTAACACCGGGGAGCTGTTTTTT. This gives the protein CASSGTSNTGELFF.

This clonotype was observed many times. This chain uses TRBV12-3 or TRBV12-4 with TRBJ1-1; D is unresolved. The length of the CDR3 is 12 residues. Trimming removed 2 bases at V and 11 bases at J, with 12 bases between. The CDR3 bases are TGTGCCAGCAGTTTACCCCCAGGCGAGGCTTTCTTT. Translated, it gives CASSLPPGEAFF.

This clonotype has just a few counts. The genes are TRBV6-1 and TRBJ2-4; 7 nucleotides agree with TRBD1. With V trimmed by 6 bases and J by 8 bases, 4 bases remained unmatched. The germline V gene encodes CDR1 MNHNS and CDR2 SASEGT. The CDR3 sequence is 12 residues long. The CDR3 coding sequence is TGTGCCAGCAGAAAAACAGGGGACATTCAGTACTTC. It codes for CASRKTGDIQYF.